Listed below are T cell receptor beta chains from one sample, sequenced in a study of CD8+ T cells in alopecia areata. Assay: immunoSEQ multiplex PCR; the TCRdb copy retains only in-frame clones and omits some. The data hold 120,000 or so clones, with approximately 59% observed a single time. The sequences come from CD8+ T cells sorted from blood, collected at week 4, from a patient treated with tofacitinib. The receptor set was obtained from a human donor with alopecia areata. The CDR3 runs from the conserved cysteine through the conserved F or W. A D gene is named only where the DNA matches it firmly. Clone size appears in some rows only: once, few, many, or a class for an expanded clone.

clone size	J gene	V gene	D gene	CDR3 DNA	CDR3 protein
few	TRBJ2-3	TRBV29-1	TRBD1	TGCAGCATAGATCCCAGGGGGCAAAGCACAGATACGCAGTATTTT	CSIDPRGQSTDTQYF
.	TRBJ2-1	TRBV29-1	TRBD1	TGCAGCGTGGGGGACAGAGAATACAATGAGCAGTTCTTC	CSVGDREYNEQFF
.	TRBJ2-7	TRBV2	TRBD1	TGTGCCAGCCGGACAGGGTCCAACGAGCAGTACTTC	CASRTGSNEQYF
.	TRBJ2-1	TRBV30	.	TGTGCCTGGAGTGTACTCGGAGACGGTGAGCAGTTCTTC	CAWSVLGDGEQFF
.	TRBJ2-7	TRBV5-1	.	TGCGCCAGCAGCCTAGGGACGATCAACGAGCAGTACTTC	CASSLGTINEQYF
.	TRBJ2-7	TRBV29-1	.	TGCAGCGTTGGGGGGGACGAGCAGTACTTC	CSVGGDEQYF
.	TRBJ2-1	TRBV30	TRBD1	TGTGCCTGGAGTGTGGGACAGGGGGCGTACAATGAGCAGTTCTTC	CAWSVGQGAYNEQFF
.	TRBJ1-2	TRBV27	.	TGTGCCAGCAGTTCCCCCTCAAACTATGGCTACACCTTC	CASSSPSNYGYTF
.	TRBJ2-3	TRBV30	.	TGTGCCTGGAGTATAGTAAACACAGATACGCAGTATTTT	CAWSIVNTDTQYF
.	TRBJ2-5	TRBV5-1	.	TGCGCCAGCAGGTATCAAGAGACCCAGTACTTC	CASRYQETQYF
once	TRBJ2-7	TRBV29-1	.	TGCAGCGTTGGGCTGGACAGTTCCTACGAGCAGTACTTC	CSVGLDSSYEQYF
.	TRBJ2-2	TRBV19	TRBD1	TGTGCCAGTAGTATTCCGGGACAGGGGACGGACGGGGAGCTGTTTTTT	CASSIPGQGTDGELFF
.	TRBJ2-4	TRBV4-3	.	TGCGCCAGCAGCCAAGAGCTAGATGTGGGGAACATTCAGTACTTC	CASSQELDVGNIQYF
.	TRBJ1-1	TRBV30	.	TGTGCCTGGAGCAGGACAGTGAACACTGAAGCTTTCTTT	CAWSRTVNTEAFF
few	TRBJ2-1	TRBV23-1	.	TGCGCCAGCAATGGGAATTTGGATGAGCAGTTCTTC	CASNGNLDEQFF
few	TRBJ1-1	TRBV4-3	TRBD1	TGCGCCAGCAGCCAAGATTGGGACAGGGCCCCTGAAGCTTTCTTT	CASSQDWDRAPEAFF
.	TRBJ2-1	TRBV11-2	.	TGTGCCAGCAACGACGCTTGGAGCCCCTACAATGAGCAGTTCTTC	CASNDAWSPYNEQFF
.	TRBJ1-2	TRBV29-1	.	TGCAGCGTTGAAACCTGGACAGATTATGGCTACACCTTC	CSVETWTDYGYTF
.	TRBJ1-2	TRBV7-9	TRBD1	TGTGCCAGCAGCTTGGCACAACGGGACAGGAACTATGGCTACACCTTC	CASSLAQRDRNYGYTF
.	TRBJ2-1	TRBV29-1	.	TGCAGCGTTGCTCGGGTTTACAATGAGCAGTTCTTC	CSVARVYNEQFF
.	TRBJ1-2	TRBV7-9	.	TGTGCCAGCAGTCACAGGGCCAGCTACACCTTC	CASSHRASYTF
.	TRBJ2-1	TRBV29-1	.	TGCAGCCAGCGGGCCTACAATGAGCAGTTCTTC	CSQRAYNEQFF
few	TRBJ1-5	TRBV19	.	TGTGCCAGTCAGGGGCTTAGCAATCAGCCCCAGCATTTT	CASQGLSNQPQHF
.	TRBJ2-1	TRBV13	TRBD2	TGTGCCAGCAGCCCCGGGGGGGCCGCCTACAATGAGCAGTTCTTC	CASSPGGAAYNEQFF
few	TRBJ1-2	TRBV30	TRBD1	TGTGCCTGGAGTGGAGGGGACAGGGGAAGGCCCTATGGCTACACCTTC	CAWSGGDRGRPYGYTF
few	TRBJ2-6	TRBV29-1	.	TGCAGCGTATGGGTTGGGGCCAACGTCCTGACTTTC	CSVWVGANVLTF
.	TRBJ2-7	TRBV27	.	TGTGCCAGCAGTTCAAACCCCACCTACGAGCAGTACTTC	CASSSNPTYEQYF
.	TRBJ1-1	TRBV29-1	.	TGCAGCGTTGAAGATCGTTCCCCGGGAGCTTTCTTT	CSVEDRSPGAFF
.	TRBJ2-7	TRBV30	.	TGTGCCTGGAGTGTAATGGTATCTGGGTACGAGCAGTACTTC	CAWSVMVSGYEQYF
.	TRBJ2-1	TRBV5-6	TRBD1	TGTGCCAGCAGCTTAAGAGAGGGGGCGAATGAGCAGTTCTTC	CASSLREGANEQFF
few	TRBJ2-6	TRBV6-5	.	TGTGCCAGCAGTTACTTGGCCTCTGGGGCCAACGTCCTGACTTTC	CASSYLASGANVLTF
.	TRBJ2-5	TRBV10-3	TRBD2	TGTGCCATCAGTGGAGCGGGGGGCCATCAAGAGACCCAGTACTTC	CAISGAGGHQETQYF
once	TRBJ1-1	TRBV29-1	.	TGCAGCGGTATTTTAACATGGGGCACTGAAGCTTTCTTT	CSGILTWGTEAFF
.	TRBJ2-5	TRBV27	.	TGTGCCAGCAGTCCAGGAACGGGGACCCAGTACTTC	CASSPGTGTQYF
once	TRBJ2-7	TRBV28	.	TGTGCCAGCAGTTTCTCTCGTTGGGCTGAGCAGTACTTC	CASSFSRWAEQYF
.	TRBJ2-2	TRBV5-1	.	TGCGCCAGCAGCTTGGCATCACTCGGGGAGCTGTTTTTT	CASSLASLGELFF
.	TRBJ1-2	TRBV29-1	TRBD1	TGCAGCGTCCTGGGACAGGGGGCGCAGGGCTACACCTTC	CSVLGQGAQGYTF
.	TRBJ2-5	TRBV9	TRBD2	TGTGCCAGCAGTTCTCAAGGACTAGTGCGAGAGACCCAGTACTTC	CASSSQGLVRETQYF
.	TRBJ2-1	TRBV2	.	TGTGCCAGCAGGGGGACTCGTTACAATGAGCAGTTCTTC	CASRGTRYNEQFF
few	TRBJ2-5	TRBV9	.	TGTGCCAGCAGCGTCGGGATCTGGGGAGAGACCCAGTACTTC	CASSVGIWGETQYF
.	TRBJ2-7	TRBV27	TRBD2	TGTGCCATCTCGCCGGGGGGGCCAAGTGAGCAGTACTTC	CAISPGGPSEQYF
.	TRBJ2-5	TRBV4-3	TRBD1	TGCGCCAGCAGCCCGGACAGGGTCCAAGAGACCCAGTACTTC	CASSPDRVQETQYF
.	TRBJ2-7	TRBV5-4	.	TGTGCCAGCAGAGATCAGGCCAGCTCCTACGAGCAGTACTTC	CASRDQASSYEQYF
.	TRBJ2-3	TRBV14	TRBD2	TGTGCCAGCAGCCGGGGACTAGCGGGGGGAGAAGCAGATACGCAGTATTTT	CASSRGLAGGEADTQYF
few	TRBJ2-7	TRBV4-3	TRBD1	TGCGCCAGCAGCCCGTTAGACAGGGCCTACGAGCAGTACTTC	CASSPLDRAYEQYF
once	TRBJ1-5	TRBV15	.	TGTGCCACCAGCAGAGATCCATCTCATCAGCCCCAGCATTTT	CATSRDPSHQPQHF
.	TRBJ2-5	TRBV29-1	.	TGCAGCGCAGAAGGGCAAGAGACCCAGTACTTC	CSAEGQETQYF
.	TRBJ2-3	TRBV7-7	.	TGTGCTAGCAGCTTACTGGAAGCAGATACGCAGTATTTT	CASSLLEADTQYF
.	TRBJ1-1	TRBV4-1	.	TGCGCCAGCAGCCAAGTACTTCAGACGAACACTGAAGCTTTCTTT	CASSQVLQTNTEAFF
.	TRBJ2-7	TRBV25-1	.	TGTGCCAGCAGTGACAGTTACGAGCAGTACTTC	CASSDSYEQYF
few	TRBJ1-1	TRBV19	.	TGTGCCGCGGGCCAAATGAACACTGAAGCTTTCTTT	CAAGQMNTEAFF
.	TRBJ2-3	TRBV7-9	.	TGTGCCAGCAGCTTAGAGGGGGATACGCAGTATTTT	CASSLEGDTQYF